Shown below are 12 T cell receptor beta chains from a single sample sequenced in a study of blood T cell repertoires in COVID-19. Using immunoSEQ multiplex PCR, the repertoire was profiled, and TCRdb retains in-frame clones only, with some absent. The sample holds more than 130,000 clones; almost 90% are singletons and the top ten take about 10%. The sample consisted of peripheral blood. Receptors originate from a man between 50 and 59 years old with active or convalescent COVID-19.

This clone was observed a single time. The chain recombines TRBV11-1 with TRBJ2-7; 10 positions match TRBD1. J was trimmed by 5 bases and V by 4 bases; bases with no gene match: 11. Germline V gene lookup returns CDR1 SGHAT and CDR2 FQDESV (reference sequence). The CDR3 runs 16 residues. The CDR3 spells CASSSPGTGALDEQYF. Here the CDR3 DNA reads TGTGCCAGCAGCTCCCCCGGGACAGGGGCTCTGGACGAGCAGTACTTC. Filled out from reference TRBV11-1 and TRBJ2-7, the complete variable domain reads EAEVAQSPRYKITEKSQAVAFWCDPISGHATLYWYRQILGQGPELLVQFQDESVVDDSQLPKDRFSAERLKGVDSTLKIQPAELGDSAMYLCASSSPGTGALDEQYFGPGTRLTVT.

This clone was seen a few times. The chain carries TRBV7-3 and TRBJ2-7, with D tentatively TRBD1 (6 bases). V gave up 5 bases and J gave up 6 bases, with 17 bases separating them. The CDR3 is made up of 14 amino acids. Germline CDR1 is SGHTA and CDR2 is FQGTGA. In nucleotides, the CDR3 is TGTGCCAGCAGCCGCGACAGCCAGGGGTCCGAGCAGTACTTC. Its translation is CASSRDSQGSEQYF.

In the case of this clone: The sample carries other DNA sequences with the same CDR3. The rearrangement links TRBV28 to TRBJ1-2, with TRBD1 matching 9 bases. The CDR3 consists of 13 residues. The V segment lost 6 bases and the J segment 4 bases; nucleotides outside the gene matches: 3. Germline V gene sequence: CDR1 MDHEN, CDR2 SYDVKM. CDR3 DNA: TGTGCCAGCAGCCTGGGACAGGGCTATGGCTACACCTTC. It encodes CASSLGQGYGYTF.

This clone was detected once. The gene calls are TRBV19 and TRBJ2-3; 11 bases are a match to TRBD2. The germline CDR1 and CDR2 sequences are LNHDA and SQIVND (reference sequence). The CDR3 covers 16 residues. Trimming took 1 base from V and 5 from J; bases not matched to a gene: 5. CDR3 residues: CASSIGLAGGRDTQYF. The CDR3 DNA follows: TGTGCCAGTAGTATAGGCCTAGCGGGAGGCCGAGATACGCAGTATTTT.

As DNA, the CDR3 is TGTGCCAGCAGCTTGAGGAGGACTAGCCCTGAGACCCAGTACTTC. Translating gives CASSLRRTSPETQYF. The chain carries TRBV5-4 and TRBJ2-5; TRBD2 agrees at 8 bases. V lost 1 base and J lost 5; bases outside the gene matches: 7. The CDR3 is 15 residues long. Germline values: CDR1 SGHNT, CDR2 YYREEE (reference sequence).

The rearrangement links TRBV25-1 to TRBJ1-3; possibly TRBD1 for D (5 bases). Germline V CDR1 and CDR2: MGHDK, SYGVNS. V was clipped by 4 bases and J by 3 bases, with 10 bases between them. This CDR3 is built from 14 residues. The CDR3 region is CASSVPTDGNTIYF. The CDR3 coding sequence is TGTGCCAGCAGTGTCCCGACAGATGGAAACACCATATATTTT. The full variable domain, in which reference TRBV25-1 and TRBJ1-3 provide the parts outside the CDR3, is EADIYQTPRYLVIGTGKKITLECSQTMGHDKMYWYQQDPGMELHLIHYSYGVNSTEKGDLSSESTVSRIRTEHFPLTLESARPSHTSQYLCASSVPTDGNTIYFGEGSWLTVV.

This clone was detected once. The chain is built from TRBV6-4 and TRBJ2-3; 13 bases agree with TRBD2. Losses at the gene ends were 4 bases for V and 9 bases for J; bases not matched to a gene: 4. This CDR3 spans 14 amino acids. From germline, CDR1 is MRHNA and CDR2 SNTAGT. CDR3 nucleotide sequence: TGTGCCAGCAGTGCCGGGACTAGCGGGATGACGCAGTATTTT. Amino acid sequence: CASSAGTSGMTQYF.

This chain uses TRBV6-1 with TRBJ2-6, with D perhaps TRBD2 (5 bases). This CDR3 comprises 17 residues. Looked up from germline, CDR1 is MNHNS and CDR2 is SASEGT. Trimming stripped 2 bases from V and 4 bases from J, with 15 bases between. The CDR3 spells CASSEYYQLAGANVLTF. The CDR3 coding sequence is TGTGCCAGCAGTGAATATTACCAGCTAGCAGGGGCCAACGTCCTGACTTTC.

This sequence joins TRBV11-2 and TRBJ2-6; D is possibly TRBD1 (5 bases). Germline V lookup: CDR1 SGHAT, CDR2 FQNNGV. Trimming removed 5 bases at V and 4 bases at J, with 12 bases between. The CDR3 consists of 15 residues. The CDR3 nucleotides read TGTGCCAGCAGCCCAAGGGGTTCCGGGGCCAACGTCCTGACTTTC. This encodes CASSPRGSGANVLTF.

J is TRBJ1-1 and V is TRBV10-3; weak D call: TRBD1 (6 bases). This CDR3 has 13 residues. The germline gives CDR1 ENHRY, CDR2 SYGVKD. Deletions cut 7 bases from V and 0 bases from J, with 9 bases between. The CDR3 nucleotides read TGTGCCATCACGACAGGTATGAACACTGAAGCTTTCTTT. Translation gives CAITTGMNTEAFF.

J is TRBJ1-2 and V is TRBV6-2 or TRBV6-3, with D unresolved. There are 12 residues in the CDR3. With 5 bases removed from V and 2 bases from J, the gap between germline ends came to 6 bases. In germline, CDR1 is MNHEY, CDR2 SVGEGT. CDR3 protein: CASSEGNYGYTF. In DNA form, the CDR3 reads TGTGCCAGCAGTGAGGGAAACTATGGCTACACCTTC.

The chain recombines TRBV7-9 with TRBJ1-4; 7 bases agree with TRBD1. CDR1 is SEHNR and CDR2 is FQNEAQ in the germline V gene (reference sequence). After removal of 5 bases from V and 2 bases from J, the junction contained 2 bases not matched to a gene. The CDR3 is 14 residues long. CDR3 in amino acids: CASSRRGTNEKLFF. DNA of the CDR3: TGTGCCAGCAGCCGCAGGGGGACTAATGAAAAACTGTTTTTT.